The T cell receptor (beta chain) under discussion was sequenced for a study of read filtering for tumor transcriptome and immune sequencing. V trimming: 7 bases; J trimming: 2 bases; junction bases outside the gene matches: 8. This CDR3 has 15 amino acids. Broader study findings: In IR-seq, single-read clonotypes were 65% to 90% of clonotypes but approximately 4% of reads. RNA-seq captured clonotypes less deeply and reliably than IR-seq.

Bone marrow was sampled from every patient at the time of active disease. The library was built from about 0.4 ug RNA with molecular barcoded adaptors for alpha/delta and beta/gamma chains. TCRdb re-analysed the reads in MiXCR, keeping a single row per CDR3 protein. The sample consists of about 40,000 distinct CDR3 sequences, approximately 13% of them appearing once. This clonotype occurred many times. Antigen unknown. Sequencing input: a population of CD138-negative cells sorted from bone marrow. The V and J genes are TRBV23-1 and TRBJ2-7, with 10 bases lining up with TRBD1. TRBV23-1 is an ORF, and what it does is uncertain. The TCR comes from a donor over 35 with multiple myeloma. The CDR3 DNA reads as TGCGCCAGCAACCAAGGACAGGGGGGGCCCTACGAGCAGTACTTC. Translating gives CASNQGQGGPYEQYF.